These 14 T cell receptor beta chains were all obtained from the same sample, sequenced in a study of beta chain features in type 1 diabetes. Expressed TCRB transcripts were sequenced, since all the RNA that had been isolated was reverse transcribed. Produced via immunoSEQ multiplex PCR; TCRdb's table is partial and in-frame only. The sample yields 150,000 to 200,000 clones, about 13% seen once. Material: central memory CD4+ T cells from blood. The receptors shown here come from a woman between 18 and 29 years old in good health.

CDR3 coding DNA: TGCGCCAGCAGCTTGGATGGACAGCCTGACAATGAGCAGTTCTTC. As protein: CASSLDGQPDNEQFF. V and J are TRBV5-1 and TRBJ2-1; maybe TRBD1 (6 bases). Germline CDR1 and CDR2: SGHRS and YFSETQ. This CDR3 comprises 15 residues. Trimming stripped 0 bases from V and 5 bases from J, with 12 bases between.

CDR3 nucleotides: TGCAGCGTTGAGAGGGACACACGGACCAACAATGAGCAGTTCTTC. It is translated as CSVERDTRTNNEQFF. The gene calls are TRBV29-1 and TRBJ2-1, with D perhaps TRBD1 (6 bases). The length of the CDR3 is 15 residues. Trimming took 3 bases from V and 5 from J, leaving 17 bases between them. In germline, CDR1 is SQVTM, CDR2 ANQGSEA.

The rearrangement uses TRBV2 and TRBJ2-5, with D uncertain. The CDR3 runs to 14 residues. Trimming stripped 7 bases from V and 0 bases from J, with 12 bases between. Germline V CDR1 and CDR2: SNHLY, FYNNEI. The CDR3 sequence: CASIFEQYQETQYF. As DNA, the CDR3 is TGTGCCAGCATTTTTGAACAGTACCAAGAGACCCAGTACTTC.

The genes are TRBV27 and TRBJ1-1; D uncertain. Trimming removed 5 bases from V and 3 bases from J, with 10 bases in between. The CDR3 contains 13 residues. Germline assignment: CDR1 MNHEY and CDR2 SMNVEV (reference sequence). For the CDR3, the DNA is TGTGCCAGCAGTCGTCGCAGTCACACTGAAGCTTTCTTT. Translated, it gives CASSRRSHTEAFF.

This clone was observed a few times. The chain combines TRBV5-1 with TRBJ2-1; D call uncertain. CDR1 is SGHRS and CDR2 is YFSETQ in the germline V gene. The CDR3 has 13 amino acids. The germline V and J ends were trimmed by 0 bases and 3 bases, with 4 bases remaining between them. CDR3 amino acids: CASSLGDYNEQFF. The CDR3 region has the DNA TGCGCCAGCAGCTTGGGCGACTACAATGAGCAGTTCTTC.

A remark on this clone: Other nucleotide sequences in the sample specify the same CDR3. The genes are TRBV13 and TRBJ1-4, with a tentative D call TRBD1 (5 bases). V lost 2 bases and J 4 bases, leaving 14 bases between the germline ends. This CDR3 is 16 amino acids long. Germline CDR1 reads PRHDT; CDR2 reads FYEKMQ (reference sequence). This chain's CDR3 is CASSLTPDRLNEKLFF. The DNA for the CDR3 is TGTGCCAGCAGCTTAACCCCTGACAGACTTAATGAAAAACTGTTTTTT.

The CDR3 is CASSSRQGGIRDTQYF. CDR3 nucleotides: TGTGCCAGCAGTTCACGACAGGGCGGGATCCGGGATACGCAGTATTTT. The chain has TRBV5-4 and TRBJ2-3; D perhaps matches TRBD1 (7 bases). From germline, CDR1 is SGHNT and CDR2 YYREEE (reference sequence). Trimming left V 5 bases short and J 6 bases short, with 22 bases between. The CDR3 loop spans 16 amino acids.

The chain uses TRBV27 and TRBJ2-7; 11 bases map to TRBD2. The CDR3 runs 15 residues. With 4 bases clipped from V and 0 bases from J, the junction kept 2 bases outside the gene matches. The germline V gene has CDR1 MNHEY and CDR2 SMNVEV (reference sequence). The CDR3 DNA follows: TGTGCCAGCAGTTACGGACTAGCGGGCTCCTACGAGCAGTACTTC. Its translation: CASSYGLAGSYEQYF.

The rearrangement uses TRBV25-1 and TRBJ2-7; no definite D call. CDR1 MGHDK and CDR2 SYGVNS come from the germline V gene. This CDR3 spans 13 amino acids. Trimming shortened V by 3 bases and J by 4 bases, and 10 bases separated the two germline ends. This CDR3 is CASSDRGDYEQYF. The CDR3 DNA follows: TGTGCCAGCAGTGATCGAGGAGATTACGAGCAGTACTTC.

The chain links TRBV2 to TRBJ2-5; a weak D match, TRBD2 (6 bases). V lost 1 base and J 5 bases, leaving 14 bases between the germline ends. This CDR3 region has 15 residues. Germline CDR1 SNHLY, CDR2 FYNNEI. CDR3 sequence reads: CASSEEIAVGETQYF. CDR3 in DNA: TGTGCCAGCAGTGAAGAAATAGCGGTGGGGGAGACCCAGTACTTC.

The chain employs TRBV10-3 and TRBJ2-7, with TRBD1 identical over 10 bases. This CDR3 region has 14 residues. Germline CDR1 and CDR2: ENHRY and SYGVKD. Trimming removed 7 bases from V and 2 bases from J; junction bases left unmatched: 5. The CDR3 DNA reads TGTGCCATCAATAAGGACAGGGGGACCTACGAGCAGTACTTC. Translation gives CAINKDRGTYEQYF.

In this sample, this clone turned up a few times. V is TRBV27 and J is TRBJ2-1; D is undetermined. The V and J ends lost 4 bases and 9 bases respectively, with 10 bases between them. The CDR3 length is 12 residues. The V gene's germline CDR1 is MNHEY and CDR2 SMNVEV (reference sequence). CDR3 sequence: CASSSVLREQFF. CDR3 sequence (DNA): TGTGCCAGCAGTTCCGTCCTACGTGAGCAGTTCTTC.

This clone was observed a few times. V and J are TRBV18 and TRBJ2-7; D possibly corresponds to TRBD1 (5 bases). CDR1 and CDR2 (germline): KGHSH, LQKENI. The CDR3 covers 13 residues. V was pared by 3 bases and J by 3 bases, with 9 bases between. The CDR3 DNA is TGTGCCAGCTCACCGGACACAGGCTACGAGCAGTACTTC. Protein sequence: CASSPDTGYEQYF.

This clone showed up just a few times. Other DNA sequences from this sample encode an identical CDR3 as well. The chain has TRBV27 and TRBJ2-3; 7 nucleotides match TRBD1. Germline-derived CDR1 and CDR2 are MNHEY and SMNVEV (reference sequence). Trimming at V came to 6 bases and at J to 3 bases, leaving 6 bases not matched to a gene. The CDR3 contains 14 residues. Written as DNA, the CDR3 is TGTGCCAGCAGGCGACAGGGATCAACAGATACGCAGTATTTT. It specifies CASRRQGSTDTQYF.